The 12 T cell receptor beta chains reported below all come from one sample, sequenced in a study of Tregs in tolerant kidney transplant recipients. Profiled with immunoSEQ multiplex PCR; TCRdb holds only in-frame clones, not every one. Among about 94,000 clones listed, 90% to 95% were seen once. Sequencing used CD4+ T cells from blood, obtained before the transplant. All receptors come from a human donor who received a combined kidney and bone marrow transplant.

The count of this clone is one. V usage is TRBV19 and J usage is TRBJ1-1; the match to TRBD1 covers 11 bases. This CDR3 contains 17 residues. With 3 bases clipped from V and 4 bases from J, the junction kept 10 bases outside the gene matches. CDR1 is LNHDA, CDR2 SQIVND, per germline (reference sequence). DNA of the CDR3: TGTGCCAGTAGTATTCGGACAGGGGGCGTCTTGGTCACTGAAGCTTTCTTT. The encoded protein is CASSIRTGGVLVTEAFF.

The chain combines TRBV5-1 with TRBJ2-1; 7 bases map to TRBD1. The V gene's germline CDR1 is SGHRS and CDR2 YFSETQ. The CDR3 extends over 15 amino acids. J lost 2 bases, V lost 0 bases, and 2 bases had no gene match. The DNA of the CDR3 is TGCGCCAGCAGCTTGGGACAGGGCCCCTACAATGAGCAGTTCTTC. As protein: CASSLGQGPYNEQFF.

The V call is TRBV19, the J call TRBJ1-5; TRBD1 might be the D (5 bases). The V end was cut by 5 bases, the J end by 4 bases, with 18 bases between. Germline V gives CDR1 LNHDA, CDR2 SQIVND (reference sequence). This CDR3 spans 16 amino acids. The CDR3 loop reads CASSEAGTRGNQPQHF. In DNA form, the CDR3 reads TGTGCCAGTAGTGAAGCCGGCACAAGGGGTAATCAGCCCCAGCATTTT.

The chain joins TRBV18 to TRBJ2-2, with TRBD1 matching 7 bases. The CDR3 covers 18 residues. After removal of 1 base from V and 0 bases from J, the junction contained 8 bases not matched to a gene. CDR1 is KGHSH and CDR2 is LQKENI in the germline V gene. This CDR3 reads CASSPQAPGQPNTGELFF. DNA of the CDR3: TGTGCCAGCTCACCACAAGCGCCGGGACAGCCGAACACCGGGGAGCTGTTTTTT.

V usage is TRBV7-9 and J usage is TRBJ2-3; 9 nucleotides agree with TRBD2. Trimming cost V 1 base and J 5 bases; bases outside gene matches: 4. The CDR3 has 15 amino acids. Per the germline V gene, CDR1 is SEHNR and CDR2 is FQNEAQ (reference sequence). The CDR3 reads CASSLGPSGIDTQYF. The CDR3 DNA follows: TGTGCCAGCAGCTTAGGTCCTAGCGGGATAGATACGCAGTATTTT.

CDR3: CASTLRLSGGYTF. The CDR3 coding sequence is TGTGCCAGCACCCTCCGGTTATCGGGAGGCTACACCTTC. The chain combines TRBV6-1 with TRBJ1-2; D unresolved. There are 13 residues in the CDR3. V was cut by 7 bases and J by 8 bases, with 17 bases left in between. The germline V gene has CDR1 MNHNS and CDR2 SASEGT.

This clone occurred once. V and J are TRBV7-2 and TRBJ2-1, with a tentative D call TRBD1 (6 bases). CDR3 length: 14 residues. Germline V gene lookup returns CDR1 SGHTA and CDR2 FQGNSA. V dropped 5 bases and J dropped 4 bases, with 12 bases sitting between them. The CDR3 nucleotides are TGTGCCAGCAGCCCAGACAGGTTATACAATGAGCAGTTCTTC. As protein: CASSPDRLYNEQFF.

This clone was observed a single time. This chain links TRBV4-2 with TRBJ1-2; 8 bases fit TRBD1. Germline loops: CDR1 LGHNA, CDR2 YNFKEQ. There are 16 residues in the CDR3. The V gene end was trimmed by 4 bases and the J gene end by 4 bases; junction bases not matched to a gene: 11. The CDR3 region is CASSLTGQDNFYGYTF. Here the CDR3 DNA reads TGTGCCAGCAGCCTGACGGGACAGGATAATTTCTATGGCTACACCTTC.

The V and J genes are TRBV6-1 and TRBJ2-7, with 7 bases that match TRBD2. CDR1 is MNHNS, CDR2 SASEGT, per germline. This CDR3 has 15 amino acids. V shed 4 bases and J 0 bases; nucleotides not matched to a gene: 6. The CDR3 nucleotides read TGTGCCAGCAGTGCTCTGGGCGGGAGCTCCTACGAGCAGTACTTC. Its protein is CASSALGGSSYEQYF.

The chain links TRBV11-2 to TRBJ2-7, with 7 nucleotides matching TRBD1. The CDR3 contains 15 residues. V shed 4 bases and J 2 bases; nucleotides not matched to a gene: 8. Germline V gene lookup returns CDR1 SGHAT and CDR2 FQNNGV. The CDR3 loop reads CASSSYRGKTYEQYF. As DNA, the CDR3 is TGTGCCAGCAGCTCCTACAGGGGTAAGACCTACGAGCAGTACTTC.

The rearrangement uses TRBV5-6 and TRBJ2-7, with 9 bases matching TRBD2. The CDR3 covers 16 residues. Per the germline V gene, CDR1 is SGHDT and CDR2 is YYEEEE. After removal of 0 bases from V and 7 bases from J, the junction contained 11 bases not matched to a gene. CDR3 DNA sequence: TGTGCCAGCAGCTTGGCAGGGCGGGGGGGCCCTGGGGAGCAGTACTTC. This codes for CASSLAGRGGPGEQYF. Complete variable domain (other parts from reference TRBV5-6 and TRBJ2-7): DAGVTQSPTHLIKTRGQQVTLRCSPKSGHDTVSWYQQALGQGPQFIFQYYEEEERQRGNFPDRFSGHQFPNYSSELNVNALLLGDSALYLCASSLAGRGGPGEQYFGPGTRLTVT.

This clone occurred once. The V gene is TRBV6-5, the J gene TRBJ1-2; 8 nucleotides line up with TRBD1. This CDR3 spans 12 amino acids. Germline lookup yields CDR1 MNHEY and CDR2 SVGAGI. The V segment lost 10 bases and the J segment 7 bases; nucleotides outside the gene matches: 8. As DNA, the CDR3 is TGTGCCATATCAAGACAGGGGCTTGGCTACACCTTC. Amino acids: CAISRQGLGYTF.